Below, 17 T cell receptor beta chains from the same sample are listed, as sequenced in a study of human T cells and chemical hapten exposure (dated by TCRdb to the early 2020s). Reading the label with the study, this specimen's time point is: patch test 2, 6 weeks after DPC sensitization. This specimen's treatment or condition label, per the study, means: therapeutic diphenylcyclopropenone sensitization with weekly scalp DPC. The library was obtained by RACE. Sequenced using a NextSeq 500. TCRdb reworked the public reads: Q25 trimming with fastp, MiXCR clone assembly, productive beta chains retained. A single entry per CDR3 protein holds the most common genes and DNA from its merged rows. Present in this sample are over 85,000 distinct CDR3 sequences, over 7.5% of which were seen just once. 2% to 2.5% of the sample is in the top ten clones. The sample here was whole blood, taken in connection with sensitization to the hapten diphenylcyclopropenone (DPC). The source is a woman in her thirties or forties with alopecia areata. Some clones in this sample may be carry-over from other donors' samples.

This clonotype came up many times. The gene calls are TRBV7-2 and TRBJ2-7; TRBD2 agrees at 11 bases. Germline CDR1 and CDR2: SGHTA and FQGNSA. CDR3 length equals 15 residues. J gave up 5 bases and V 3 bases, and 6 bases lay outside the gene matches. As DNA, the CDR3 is TGTGCCAGCAGCTTTAGCGGGAGGGCCGGTAACGAGCAGTACTTC. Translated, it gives CASSFSGRAGNEQYF.

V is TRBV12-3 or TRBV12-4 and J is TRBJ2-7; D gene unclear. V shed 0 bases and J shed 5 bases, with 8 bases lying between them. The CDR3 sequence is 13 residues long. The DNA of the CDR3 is TGTGCCAGCAGTTTAGCGCCCACGAACGAGCAGTACTTC. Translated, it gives CASSLAPTNEQYF.

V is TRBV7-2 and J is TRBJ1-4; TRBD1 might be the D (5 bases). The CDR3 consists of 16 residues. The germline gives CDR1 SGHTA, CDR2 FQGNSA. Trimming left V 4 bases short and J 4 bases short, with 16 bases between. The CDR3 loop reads CASSSVGREINEKLFF. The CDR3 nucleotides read TGTGCCAGCAGCTCAGTGGGACGGGAGATTAATGAAAAACTGTTTTTT.

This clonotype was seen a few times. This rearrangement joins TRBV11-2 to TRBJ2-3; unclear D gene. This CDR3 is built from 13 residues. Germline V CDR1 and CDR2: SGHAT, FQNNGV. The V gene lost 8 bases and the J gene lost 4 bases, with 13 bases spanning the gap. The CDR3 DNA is TGTGCCAGCGGAACGGCGAGGTCAGATACGCAGTATTTT. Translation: CASGTARSDTQYF.

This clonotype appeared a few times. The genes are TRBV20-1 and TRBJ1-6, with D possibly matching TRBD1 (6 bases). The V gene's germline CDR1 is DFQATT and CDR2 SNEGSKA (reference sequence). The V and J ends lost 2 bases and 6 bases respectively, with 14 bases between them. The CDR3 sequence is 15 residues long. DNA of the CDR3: TGCAGTGCTAGACTTAATACAGGGCCTAATTCACCCCTCCACTTT. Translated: CSARLNTGPNSPLHF.

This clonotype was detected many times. The CDR3 protein is CASPDRGQGDTQYF. The CDR3, as DNA: TGTGCCAGCCCGGACAGGGGGCAGGGAGATACGCAGTATTTT. The chain recombines TRBV2 with TRBJ2-3; 11 nucleotides agree with TRBD1. There are 14 residues in the CDR3. V lost 8 bases and J lost 5; bases outside the gene matches: 6. In germline, CDR1 is SNHLY, CDR2 FYNNEI. Full variable domain (missing parts from reference TRBV2 and TRBJ2-3): EPEVTQTPSHQVTQMGQEVILRCVPISNHLYFYWYRQILGQKVEFLVSFYNNEISEKSEIFDDQFSVERPDGSNFTLKIRSTKLEDSAMYFCASPDRGQGDTQYFGPGTRLTVL.

The CDR3 coding sequence is TGTGCCAGCAGTTTCGGGACTAGGTCCCACGAGCAGTACTTC. This encodes CASSFGTRSHEQYF. The chain uses TRBV14 and TRBJ2-7, with 8 bases matching TRBD2. This CDR3 contains 14 residues. Germline lookup yields CDR1 SGHDN and CDR2 FVKESK. V dropped 6 bases and J dropped 5; count of bases not matched to a gene: 9.

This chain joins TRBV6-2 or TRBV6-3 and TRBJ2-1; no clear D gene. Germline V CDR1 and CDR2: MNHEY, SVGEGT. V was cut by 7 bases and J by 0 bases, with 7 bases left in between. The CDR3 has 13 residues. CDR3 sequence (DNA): TGTGCCAGCACGACGGACTCCTACAATGAGCAGTTCTTC. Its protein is CASTTDSYNEQFF.

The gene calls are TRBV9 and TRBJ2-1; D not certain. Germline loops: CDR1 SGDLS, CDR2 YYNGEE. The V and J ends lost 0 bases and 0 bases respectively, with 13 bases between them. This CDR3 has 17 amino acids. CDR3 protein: CASSVDAHSLSYNEQFF. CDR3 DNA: TGTGCCAGCAGCGTAGACGCCCACAGCCTCTCCTACAATGAGCAGTTCTTC.

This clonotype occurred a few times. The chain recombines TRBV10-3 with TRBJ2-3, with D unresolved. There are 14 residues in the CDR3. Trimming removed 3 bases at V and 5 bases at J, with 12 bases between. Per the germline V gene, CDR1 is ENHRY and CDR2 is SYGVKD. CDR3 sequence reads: CAISDQSLKDTQYF. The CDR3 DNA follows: TGTGCCATCAGTGATCAGTCATTGAAAGATACGCAGTATTTT.

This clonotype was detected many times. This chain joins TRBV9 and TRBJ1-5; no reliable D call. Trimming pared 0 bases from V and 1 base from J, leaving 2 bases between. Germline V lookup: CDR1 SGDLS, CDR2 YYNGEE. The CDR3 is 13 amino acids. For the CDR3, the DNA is TGTGCCAGCAGCGTAGAGAGCAATCAGCCCCAGCATTTT. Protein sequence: CASSVESNQPQHF. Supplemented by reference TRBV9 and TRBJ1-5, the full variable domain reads DSGVTQTPKHLITATGQRVTLRCSPRSGDLSVYWYQQSLDQGLQFLIQYYNGEERAKGNILERFSAQQFPDLHSELNLSSLELGDSALYFCASSVESNQPQHFGDGTRLSIL.

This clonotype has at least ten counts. The CDR3 DNA is TGTGCCAGTAGGCACAGGGACACCGGGGAGCTGTTTTTT. Protein sequence: CASRHRDTGELFF. The chain carries TRBV19 and TRBJ2-2; D possibly corresponds to TRBD1 (6 bases). CDR1 and CDR2 from the germline V gene are LNHDA and SQIVND (reference sequence). Between the trimmed V and J ends, which lost 6 bases and 3 bases, there was a span of 8 bases. The CDR3 runs 13 residues.

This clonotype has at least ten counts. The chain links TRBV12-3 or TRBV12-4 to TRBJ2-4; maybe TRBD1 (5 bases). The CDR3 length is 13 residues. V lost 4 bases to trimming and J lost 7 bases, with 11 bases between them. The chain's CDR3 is CASSSGRVNIQYF. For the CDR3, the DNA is TGTGCCAGCAGTTCCGGCAGGGTGAACATTCAGTACTTC.

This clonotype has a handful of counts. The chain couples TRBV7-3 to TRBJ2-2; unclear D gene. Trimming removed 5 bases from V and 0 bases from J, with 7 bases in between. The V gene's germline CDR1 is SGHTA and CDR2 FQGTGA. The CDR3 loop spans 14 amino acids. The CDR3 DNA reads TGTGCCAGCAGCCCGGGCCCGAACACCGGGGAGCTGTTTTTT. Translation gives CASSPGPNTGELFF.

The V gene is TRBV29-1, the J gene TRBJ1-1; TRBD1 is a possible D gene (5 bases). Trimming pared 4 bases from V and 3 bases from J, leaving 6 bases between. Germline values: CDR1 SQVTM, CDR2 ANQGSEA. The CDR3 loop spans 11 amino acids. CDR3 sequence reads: CSVGGDTEAFF. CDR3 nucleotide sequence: TGCAGCGTTGGAGGGGACACTGAAGCTTTCTTT.

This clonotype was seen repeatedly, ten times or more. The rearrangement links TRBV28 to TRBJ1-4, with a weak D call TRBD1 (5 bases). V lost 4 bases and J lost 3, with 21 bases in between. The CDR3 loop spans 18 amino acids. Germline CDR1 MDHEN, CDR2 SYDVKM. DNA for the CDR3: TGTGCCAGCAGTTCCTCCGGGACCGGGCGGTGGGCTAATGAAAAACTGTTTTTT. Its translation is CASSSSGTGRWANEKLFF.

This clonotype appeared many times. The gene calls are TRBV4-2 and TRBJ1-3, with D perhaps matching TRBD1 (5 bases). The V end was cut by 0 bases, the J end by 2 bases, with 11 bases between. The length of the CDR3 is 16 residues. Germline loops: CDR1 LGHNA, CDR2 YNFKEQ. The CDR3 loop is CASSQDERGAGNTIYF. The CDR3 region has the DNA TGTGCCAGCAGCCAAGATGAAAGGGGCGCTGGAAACACCATATATTTT.